Presented here are 9 T cell receptor beta chains from one specimen sequenced in a study of CD8 T cells in Susac syndrome (dated by TCRdb to between 2018 and 2021). Libraries were made using the immunoSEQ multiplex PCR assay. RNA was extracted using the RNeasy kit, and roughly 0.5 to 1 microgram was reverse transcribed with random hexamers. TCRdb took the public reads, trimmed them with fastp at Q25, ran MiXCR for clone calling and kept in-frame beta chains. CDR3 protein sequences are deduplicated, and each keeps its most common genes and DNA. The sample includes 170,000 or so distinct CDR3 sequences, with around 96% observed a single time. About 0.15% of the sample rests with the top ten. Sequenced input: CD8+ T cells from PBMCs. The source is a human donor with multiple sclerosis.

The chain has TRBV12-3 or TRBV12-4 and TRBJ2-3; no reliable D call. The CDR3 has 13 residues. V dropped 1 base and J dropped 5 bases, with 7 bases sitting between them. CDR3 coding DNA: TGTGCCAGCAGTTTAGAGGCGCGAGATACGCAGTATTTT. It translates to CASSLEARDTQYF.

This chain links TRBV7-9 with TRBJ2-3; D call uncertain. The CDR3 has 13 amino acids. Deletions cut 7 bases from V and 2 bases from J, with 10 bases between. The germline gives CDR1 SEHNR, CDR2 FQNEAQ (reference sequence). This chain's CDR3 is CASNPGHTDTQYF. The CDR3 nucleotides are TGTGCCAGCAACCCCGGCCACACAGATACGCAGTATTTT.

This clonotype has only a few counts. V is TRBV7-9 and J is TRBJ2-7; tentatively, D is TRBD1 or TRBD2 (5 bases each). This CDR3 comprises 12 residues. V was shortened by 1 base and J by 7 bases, with 8 bases between the two germline ends. Germline loops: CDR1 SEHNR, CDR2 FQNEAQ (reference sequence). Here the CDR3 DNA reads TGTGCCAGCAGCTTAGGAGGGGATGAGCAGTACTTC. The encoded protein is CASSLGGDEQYF.

Written as DNA, the CDR3 is TGTGCCAGCAGCTTGACCCGGGAGCAGTACTTC. The encoded protein is CASSLTREQYF. The V and J genes are TRBV5-6 and TRBJ2-7; D gene unclear. V was clipped by 1 base and J by 7 bases, with 6 bases between them. This CDR3 is built from 11 residues. Germline V lookup: CDR1 SGHDT, CDR2 YYEEEE.

The chain carries TRBV27 and TRBJ1-1, with D uncertain. Germline V lookup: CDR1 MNHEY, CDR2 SMNVEV (reference sequence). V was trimmed by 4 bases and J by 2 bases, leaving 8 bases between them. The CDR3 consists of 13 residues. CDR3 DNA: TGTGCCAGCAGTTCAACCGCCAACACTGAAGCTTTCTTT. It translates to CASSSTANTEAFF.

This clonotype is a singleton in its sample. The genes are TRBV2 and TRBJ2-1, with 10 positions matching TRBD2. After removal of 9 bases from V and 2 bases from J, the junction contained 1 base not matched to a gene. Germline-derived CDR1 and CDR2 are SNHLY and FYNNEI. This CDR3 is built from 13 residues. In DNA form, the CDR3 reads TGTGCCAGAGCGGGGGGGCCCTACAATGAGCAGTTCTTC. It is translated as CARAGGPYNEQFF. The variable domain in full, with the rest retrieved from reference TRBV2 and TRBJ2-1, is EPEVTQTPSHQVTQMGQEVILRCVPISNHLYFYWYRQILGQKVEFLVSFYNNEISEKSEIFDDQFSVERPDGSNFTLKIRSTKLEDSAMYFCARAGGPYNEQFFGPGTRLTVL.

V usage is TRBV6-1 and J usage is TRBJ2-1; the D gene is possibly TRBD1 (6 bases). The CDR3 is 14 residues long. CDR1 MNHNS and CDR2 SASEGT come from the germline V gene. V was shortened by 10 bases and J by 1 base, with 14 bases between the two germline ends. CDR3 amino acids: CAIEGDPSYNEQFF. In DNA, the CDR3 is TGTGCCATCGAGGGGGACCCGTCCTACAATGAGCAGTTCTTC.

The chain uses TRBV20-1 and TRBJ1-1; D not resolved. Trimming pared 3 bases from V and 3 bases from J, leaving 8 bases between. In germline, CDR1 is DFQATT, CDR2 SNEGSKA (reference sequence). The length of the CDR3 is 12 residues. CDR3 sequence: CSASSVDTEAFF. CDR3 sequence (DNA): TGCAGTGCTAGTTCCGTGGACACTGAAGCTTTCTTT.

This clonotype appeared once. V usage is TRBV20-1 and J usage is TRBJ1-2, with D perhaps matching TRBD1 (6 bases). Trimming left V 1 base short and J 7 bases short, with 13 bases between. The CDR3 runs to 13 residues. Germline V lookup: CDR1 DFQATT, CDR2 SNEGSKA (reference sequence). The CDR3: CSARGGGSGGYTF. For the CDR3, the DNA is TGCAGTGCTAGAGGAGGGGGATCCGGTGGCTACACCTTC.